Sequencing of this T cell receptor (beta chain) was carried out in a study of shared clonotypes between healthy human individuals (dated by TCRdb to about 2020). Notes on the research overall: The cohort included a few men and a couple of women between 18 and 49 years of age. The study deeply sequenced blood TCR repertoires of about 5 healthy adults to estimate repertoire size and the extent of clonotype sharing between individuals. Libraries were prepared and TCR repertoires were sequenced by different laboratories using diverse techniques, in order to increase sequencing depth and limit assay-specific biases. Leukapheresis yielded between about 0.85 and 9 billion PBMCs per donor. Beyond this particular receptor, the publication reports: Sampling was restricted to blood, and TCR repertoires in tissues likely differ from the TCR repertoires found in blood. Pairwise subsampling led to the expectation that sequencing depth would affect the degree of clonotype sharing among donors. Because the study included a small number of donors, the genetic and exposure-history diversity represented was limited.

The donors were healthy, HIV-negative adults with no recently reported acute infections or vaccinations. Every donor was a Caucasian adult residing in Nashville, Tennessee, USA. In the unsorted samples, 70 million to 95 million PBMCs were counted, and genomic DNA was extracted using the QIAamp DNA Blood Mini kit. Blood was obtained by leukapheresis, after which PBMCs were separated by Ficoll-Histopaque density gradient centrifugation and cryopreserved in liquid nitrogen vapor phase. According to the germline V gene, CDR1 reads MGHRA and CDR2 reads YSYEKL. Inclusive of the bounding cysteine and phenylalanine, the CDR3 is 15 residues long. The entry retains the CDR3 DNA only, 45 bases that are in frame from base 1. V is reduced by 0 bases and J by 3 bases, leaving a spacing of 9 bases between them. Using the deep immunoSEQ assay, TCR CDR3 regions were amplified from genomic DNA by multiplex PCR. Extracted genomic DNA from each cell subset was spread evenly across all wells of several immunoSEQ 96-well plates, with each plate serving as a replicate. For unsorted PBMC, each replicate PCR was loaded with roughly 330 ng genomic DNA, equivalent to approximately 33,000 T cell genomes. Genomic DNA from unsorted PBMC was sequenced over ten immunoSEQ deep assay plates. Purified libraries were measured with a Qubit 3.0 fluorometer, size-checked on a Bioanalyzer 2100, and measured again with the KAPA Library Quantification kit. Every immunoSEQ 96-well plate was sequenced on a dedicated single-read 150-cycle Illumina NextSeq 550 flow cell. The authors processed their data as follows. Because the immunoSEQ output included only junctional sequences and no quality scores, the filtering could not be the same as the filtering used for full-length reads. Sequences were annotated with PyIR, a Python wrapper for IgBLAST v1.9, and V/J genes and CDR3 were assigned using IMGT germline references. Any read was removed if the V/J assignment was weak (E-value above 1e-6), the CDR3 was missing, or the read contained stop codons, out-of-frame junctions, or ambiguous translated residues. V3J clonotypes were defined as sequences sharing the same inferred V gene, J gene, and CDR3 amino acid sequence. Percentage overlap between repertoires was computed as shared unique clonotypes divided by the size of the smaller repertoire. Three approaches were used to assess repertoire richness: RTK rarefaction, the Chao1 estimator, and Recon v2.1 estimates of unobserved clonotypes. Imported from immuneACCESS, the table was reduced by TCRdb to in-frame sequences with V and J called. These copies leave out some clones; in studies compared against another copy, an unresolved V gene accounts for under half, and the cause of the remainder is not known. V, J and clone size are taken as reported in that table, and D and trimming were inferred from the DNA itself. The sample has approximately 440,000 clones on record, roughly four fifths of them singletons. The ten largest clonotypes hold around 12% of the sample.

Note on this clone: Its antigen target is currently unknown. Base qualities are not at hand, and no much larger clone is one base apart.

The receptor was isolated from a woman aged 40 to 55 in good health. Some clones in this sample may be carry-over from other donors' samples. The source material was PBMCs. The chain is encoded by TRBV4-1 joined to TRBJ1-5; there is no confident call for the D gene. The DNA sequence is TGCGCCAGCAGCCAAGATGGGCAGCTCAATCAGCCCCAGCATTTT. Its protein product is CASSQDGQLNQPQHF.